The 24 T cell receptor beta chains given below trace back to one sample, sequenced in a study of blood T cell repertoires in COVID-19 (dated by TCRdb to 2020 to 2022). Library method: the immunoSEQ multiplex PCR assay. Sourced from immuneACCESS, this table was stored by TCRdb with only in-frame sequences that have V and J called. A share of the clones is absent; for the studies checked, an unresolved V gene accounts for under half, and the remainder has no known explanation. Counted in this sample were some 230,000 clones; 70% to 90% of them appeared once. The leading ten clones occupy 2.9% of the sample. The sample was peripheral blood. Every receptor here comes from a man aged 50 to 59 who had recovered from COVID-19.

The rearrangement uses TRBV30 and TRBJ1-1; TRBD1 aligns across 7 bases. Germline CDR1 reads GTSNPN; CDR2 reads SVGIG (reference sequence). With V trimmed by 4 bases and J by 7 bases, 12 bases remained unmatched. The length of the CDR3 is 14 residues. Here the CDR3 DNA reads TGTGCCTGGACCCCGGACAGGTTTTTTAGTGAAGCTTTCTTT. Translated: CAWTPDRFFSEAFF.

Only one count was recorded for this clone. V gene TRBV2 combines with J gene TRBJ1-5, with D possibly being TRBD1 (6 bases). Deletions cut 7 bases from V and 0 bases from J, with 16 bases between. Germline V gives CDR1 SNHLY, CDR2 FYNNEI. The CDR3 is 16 amino acids. The CDR3 loop reads CASNRDKLYSNQPQHF. CDR3 sequence (DNA): TGTGCCAGCAACCGGGACAAACTTTATAGCAATCAGCCCCAGCATTTT.

This clone has just a few counts. The chain combines TRBV27 with TRBJ1-6; maybe TRBD1 (6 bases). CDR3 length: 16 amino acids. Trimming took off 5 bases at V and 3 bases at J, with 14 bases between the two ends. The V gene's germline CDR1 is MNHEY and CDR2 SMNVEV (reference sequence). As DNA, the CDR3 is TGTGCCAGCAGTCCATATGGACAGTTCTATAATTCACCCCTCCACTTT. Translated: CASSPYGQFYNSPLHF.

The V gene is TRBV19, the J gene TRBJ2-7; 8 bases are a match to TRBD2. CDR1 and CDR2 (germline): LNHDA, SQIVND (reference sequence). The CDR3 is made up of 17 amino acids. V was pared by 0 bases and J by 1 base, with 8 bases of the junction left unmatched. The CDR3 nucleotides read TGTGCCAGTAGTATAGATGCCACCGGACTAGCATCCTACGAGCAGTACTTC. This gives the protein CASSIDATGLASYEQYF.

This chain joins TRBV6-5 and TRBJ2-5, with 7 bases matching TRBD2. This CDR3 has 15 amino acids. The V and J ends lost 6 bases and 4 bases, in that order; junction bases with no gene match: 11. Germline values: CDR1 MNHEY, CDR2 SVGAGI. This CDR3 reads CASRFTGGRGETQYF. The CDR3 DNA reads as TGTGCCAGCAGATTTACGGGAGGCCGAGGAGAGACCCAGTACTTC.

This chain uses TRBV5-1 with TRBJ2-3, with D possibly matching TRBD2 (6 bases). The CDR3 covers 14 residues. Germline loops: CDR1 SGHRS, CDR2 YFSETQ. The ends were cut back, 5 bases at V and 6 bases at J, with 16 bases in the middle. DNA for the CDR3: TGCGCCAGCAGGGCCGGGACTCCGAGGGATACGCAGTATTTT. It yields the protein CASRAGTPRDTQYF.

The chain has TRBV28 and TRBJ1-4; D is perhaps TRBD1 (6 bases). The germline V gene has CDR1 MDHEN and CDR2 SYDVKM. The CDR3 covers 15 residues. V lost 5 bases and J 0 bases, leaving 10 bases between the germline ends. The CDR3 sequence: CASSRQVATNEKLFF. Here the CDR3 DNA reads TGTGCCAGCAGTCGACAGGTTGCAACTAATGAAAAACTGTTTTTT.

This clone was detected a few times. V usage is TRBV27 and J usage is TRBJ2-7; possible D gene TRBD2, 6 bases. There are 12 residues in the CDR3. The germline V gene encodes CDR1 MNHEY and CDR2 SMNVEV (reference sequence). Trimming cost V 6 bases and J 3 bases, with 9 bases left between them. CDR3 in DNA: TGTGCCAGCAGGGGACTCTACTACGAGCAGTACTTC. Translated: CASRGLYYEQYF.

The table lists this clone with a count of one. The chain employs TRBV10-2 and TRBJ2-7, with TRBD1 identical over 9 bases. CDR3 length: 13 amino acids. The V segment lost 5 bases and the J segment 2 bases; nucleotides outside the gene matches: 1. CDR1 WSHSY and CDR2 SAAADI come from the germline V gene. CDR3: CASSRQGAYEQYF. CDR3 nucleotide sequence: TGCGCCAGCAGTCGACAGGGGGCCTACGAGCAGTACTTC.

The V call is TRBV27, the J call TRBJ2-7; 7 bases match TRBD2. Trimming cost V 4 bases and J 0 bases; bases outside gene matches: 6. The CDR3 length is 15 residues. Looked up from germline, CDR1 is MNHEY and CDR2 is SMNVEV (reference sequence). CDR3 residues: CASSSSGYSSYEQYF. The CDR3 DNA reads TGTGCCAGCAGTTCTAGCGGCTATAGCTCCTACGAGCAGTACTTC.

The chain links TRBV5-6 to TRBJ2-2, with 9 positions matching TRBD2. Germline V gene lookup returns CDR1 SGHDT and CDR2 YYEEEE. Trimming at V came to 3 bases and at J to 4 bases, leaving 7 bases not matched to a gene. This CDR3 contains 16 residues. This chain's CDR3 is CASSSIRTSVTGELFF. The CDR3 nucleotides read TGTGCCAGCAGCTCCATCCGGACTAGCGTCACCGGGGAGCTGTTTTTT.

The sample holds a few counts of this clone. The CDR3 spells CASSFSGRGDEQFF. The CDR3 bases are TGCGCCAGCAGCTTTAGCGGGAGAGGTGATGAGCAGTTCTTC. The genes are TRBV5-1 and TRBJ2-1; 9 nucleotides match TRBD2. Germline V gene lookup returns CDR1 SGHRS and CDR2 YFSETQ. With V trimmed by 2 bases and J by 8 bases, 5 bases remained unmatched. The CDR3 has 14 amino acids. Full variable domain (remainder filled in from reference TRBV5-1 and TRBJ2-1): KAGVTQTPRYLIKTRGQQVTLSCSPISGHRSVSWYQQTPGQGLQFLFEYFSETQRNKGNFPGRFSGRQFSNSRSEMNVSTLELGDSALYLCASSFSGRGDEQFFGPGTRLTVL.

Of note for this clone: Other DNA variants within this sample encode the same CDR3. The chain employs TRBV28 and TRBJ1-5; D gene ambiguous. CDR3 length: 12 amino acids. V dropped 3 bases and J dropped 9 bases, with 9 bases sitting between them. The germline gives CDR1 MDHEN, CDR2 SYDVKM. The CDR3 loop reads CASSFRAGPQHF. CDR3 in DNA: TGTGCCAGCAGTTTCCGCGCAGGGCCCCAGCATTTT.

The chain carries TRBV28 and TRBJ1-5, with D maybe TRBD1 (6 bases). This CDR3 contains 15 residues. V was clipped by 10 bases and J by 2 bases, with 18 bases between them. The germline V gene has CDR1 MDHEN and CDR2 SYDVKM. The CDR3 region has the DNA TGTGCCACCGGGCCCGGGGGGGCTCGCAATCAGCCCCAGCATTTT. Translated: CATGPGGARNQPQHF.

This chain links TRBV5-1 with TRBJ2-1; 13 nucleotides match TRBD2. The V segment lost 4 bases and the J segment 9 bases; nucleotides outside the gene matches: 10. The CDR3 contains 16 residues. Germline loops: CDR1 SGHRS, CDR2 YFSETQ. In DNA form, the CDR3 reads TGCGCCAGCAGCCCTACTAGCGGGAGGGATGGTGTTGAGCAGTTCTTC. It codes for CASSPTSGRDGVEQFF.

The chain combines TRBV27 with TRBJ1-3; D unresolved. V lost 8 bases and J lost 4, with 21 bases in between. Germline V lookup: CDR1 MNHEY, CDR2 SMNVEV (reference sequence). This CDR3 has 16 amino acids. The DNA for the CDR3 is TGTGCCAGCTGGTTTCGCGAGGCGGCGTCGGGAAACACCATATATTTT. Amino acids: CASWFREAASGNTIYF.

This chain uses TRBV27 with TRBJ1-1, with unresolved D. Germline V gene sequence: CDR1 MNHEY, CDR2 SMNVEV (reference sequence). V was trimmed by 4 bases and J by 1 base, leaving 7 bases between them. The CDR3 contains 13 residues. CDR3 residues: CASSSLQNTEAFF. The CDR3 region has the DNA TGTGCCAGCAGTTCCTTACAGAACACTGAAGCTTTCTTT.

The count of this clone is one. V gene TRBV5-1 combines with J gene TRBJ2-7; no clear D. CDR3 length: 13 residues. The V gene lost 5 bases and the J gene lost 7 bases, with 16 bases spanning the gap. Germline values: CDR1 SGHRS, CDR2 YFSETQ. CDR3 nucleotides: TGCGCCAGCAGTACCCACGTGGTTCGGGAGCAGTACTTC. Translation: CASSTHVVREQYF.

The rearrangement joins TRBV29-1 to TRBJ2-1, with 7 bases lining up with TRBD1. The germline V gene encodes CDR1 SQVTM and CDR2 ANQGSEA. There are 15 residues in the CDR3. V trimming: 7 bases; J trimming: 4 bases; junction bases outside the gene matches: 13. The CDR3 DNA reads TGCAGCGGCCGCTCCTCGGGACAGTCGTACAATGAGCAGTTCTTC. Amino acids: CSGRSSGQSYNEQFF.

This clone was detected many times. The CDR3 protein is CASSPQTGEFYEQYF. The CDR3 DNA follows: TGTGCCAGCAGCCCCCAGACAGGGGAATTCTACGAGCAGTACTTC. This chain links TRBV5-4 with TRBJ2-7, with TRBD1 identical over 8 bases. Germline V CDR1 and CDR2: SGHNT, YYREEE (reference sequence). The CDR3 loop spans 15 amino acids. Unmatched junction bases numbered 9, after V lost 4 bases and J lost 3 bases.

The rearrangement links TRBV10-3 to TRBJ1-2, with D possibly being TRBD1 (5 bases). Looked up from germline, CDR1 is ENHRY and CDR2 is SYGVKD. Trimming removed 0 bases from V and 0 bases from J, with 8 bases in between. This CDR3 is built from 15 residues. The CDR3 DNA reads as TGTGCCATCAGTGAGTCAGACAGCCCTAACTATGGCTACACCTTC. Its translation: CAISESDSPNYGYTF.

The V gene is TRBV3-1 (or the pseudogene TRBV3-2), the J gene TRBJ2-1, with D possibly being TRBD2 (6 bases). Trimming took off 3 bases at V and 4 bases at J, with 13 bases between the two ends. Germline V lookup: CDR1 LGHDT, CDR2 YNNKEL (reference sequence). CDR3 size: 15 residues. Here the CDR3 DNA reads TGTGCCAGCAGCCAGTTGGGAGGAACATACAATGAGCAGTTCTTC. Its translation is CASSQLGGTYNEQFF.

This rearrangement joins TRBV3-1 (or the pseudogene TRBV3-2) to TRBJ2-3; D is perhaps TRBD2 (5 bases). V lost 0 bases to trimming and J lost 2 bases, with 9 bases between them. CDR3 length: 15 residues. Per germline, CDR1 LGHDT and CDR2 YNNKEL (reference sequence). CDR3 in amino acids: CASSQEGSFTDTQYF. In nucleotides, the CDR3 is TGTGCCAGCAGCCAAGAAGGGAGTTTCACAGATACGCAGTATTTT.

V usage is TRBV27 and J usage is TRBJ2-7, with 7 bases fitting TRBD1. The CDR3 sequence is 16 residues long. The germline V gene has CDR1 MNHEY and CDR2 SMNVEV (reference sequence). With V trimmed by 5 bases and J by 3 bases, 13 bases remained unmatched. The DNA of the CDR3 is TGTGCCAGCAGTGACCCTCACCGGGACAGTCACTACGAGCAGTACTTC. This gives the protein CASSDPHRDSHYEQYF.